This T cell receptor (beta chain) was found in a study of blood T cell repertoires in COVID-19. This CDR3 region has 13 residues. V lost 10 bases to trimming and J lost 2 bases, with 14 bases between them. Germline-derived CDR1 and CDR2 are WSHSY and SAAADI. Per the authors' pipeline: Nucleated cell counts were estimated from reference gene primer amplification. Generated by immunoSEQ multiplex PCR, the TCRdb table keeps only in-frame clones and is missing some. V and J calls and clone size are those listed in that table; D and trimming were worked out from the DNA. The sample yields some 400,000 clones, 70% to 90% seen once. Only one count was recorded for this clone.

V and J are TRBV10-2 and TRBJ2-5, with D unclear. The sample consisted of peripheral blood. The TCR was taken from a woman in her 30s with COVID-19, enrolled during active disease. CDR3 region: CATWPSQQETQYF. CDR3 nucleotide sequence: TGCGCCACCTGGCCGTCGCAGCAAGAGACCCAGTACTTC.